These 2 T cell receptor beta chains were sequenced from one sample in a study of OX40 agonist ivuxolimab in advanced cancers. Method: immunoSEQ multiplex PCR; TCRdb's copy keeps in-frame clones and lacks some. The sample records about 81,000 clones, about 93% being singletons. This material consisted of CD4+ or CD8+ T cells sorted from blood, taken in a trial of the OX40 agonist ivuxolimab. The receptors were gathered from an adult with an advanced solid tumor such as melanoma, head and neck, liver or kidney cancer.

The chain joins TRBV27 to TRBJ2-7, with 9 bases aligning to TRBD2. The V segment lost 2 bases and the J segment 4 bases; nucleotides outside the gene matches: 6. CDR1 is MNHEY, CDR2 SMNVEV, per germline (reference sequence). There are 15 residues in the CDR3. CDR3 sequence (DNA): TGTGCCAGCAGTTTAGGGCTAGCGGGATCGTACGAGCAGTACTTC. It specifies CASSLGLAGSYEQYF.

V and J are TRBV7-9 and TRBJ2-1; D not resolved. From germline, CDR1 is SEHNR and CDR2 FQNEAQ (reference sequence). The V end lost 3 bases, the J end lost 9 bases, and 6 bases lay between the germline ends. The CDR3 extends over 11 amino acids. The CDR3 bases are TGTGCCAGCAGCTTTAGCCGTGAGCAGTTCTTC. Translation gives CASSFSREQFF.